This T cell receptor (beta chain) was sequenced during a study of T cells in localized non-small cell lung cancer (dated by TCRdb to about 2020). As for the study more broadly: Comparing tumors with uninvolved tumor-adjacent lungs, the study looked at the T cell repertoires of approximately 240 patients with early-stage NSCLC. Of the NSCLC patients, around 130 were male and roughly 100 were female, and the mean age was approximately 66 years. The cohort comprised 236 treatment-naïve NSCLC patients with resected, localized lung tumors.

At diagnosis, peripheral blood, uninvolved tumor-adjacent lung and tumor were collected and were preserved as a mix of fresh-frozen and FFPE material. For TCR repertoire profiling, the blood samples were analyzed as peripheral blood mononuclear cells. The immunoSEQ Assay was used to sequence TCR beta CDR3 regions from DNA. The study's processing was this. To compute T cell density, TCR beta template counts were normalized to usable DNA, which was estimated by amplifying housekeeping genes. Richness was estimated using the preseqR package, with extrapolation to 400,000 templates for PBMC samples and to 120,000 templates for tissue samples. Clonality was defined by subtracting Pielou's evenness from one. To identify tissue-enriched TCRs, differential abundance testing was run on productive amino-acid clonotypes with a minimum total count of 5 and an alpha of 0.1. The Jaccard Index and the Morisita Overlap Index were used to measure repertoire overlap between compartments. TCR beta CDR3s were clustered by GLIPH together with public tetramer-defined viral CDR3s, and at least three viral sequences plus V-gene enrichment were required for viral motifs. This immuneACCESS table, as held by TCRdb, lists in-frame sequences with V and J called but not all clones. Of the missing ones, under half trace to an unresolved V gene in checked studies; the others have no known cause. V and J calls and clone size are those listed in that table; D and trimming were worked out from the DNA. In all, the sample holds more than 45,000 clones, and more than 85% of those were seen once. The ten largest clonotypes hold 2% to 2.5% of the sample.

Points the paper makes about the study in general: Because the study design was exploratory, TCR variables were selected using unadjusted p-values without false-discovery rate correction. Because multi-region tumor sequencing was not done, intratumor heterogeneity could not be ruled out. Of the top 100 tumor clones, a median of 57 were detected in paired uninvolved adjacent lung; about 28 were also among that lung's top 100. Higher T cell density in blood was associated with longer overall survival, whereas higher clonality in adjacent lung was associated with shorter survival. Uninvolved tumor-adjacent lung showed the highest T cell clonality, higher than tumor, which suggests more focused antigenic responses in the adjacent lung.

This clone was seen more than once but under ten times. Its cognate antigen has yet to be identified. There are no base qualities to consult, and no much larger clone falls within one base. The input for sequencing was PBMCs, taken before any cancer treatment. This clonotype originated in a man aged 40 to 69 with stage II lung adenocarcinoma.

The sequenced DNA: TGCGCCAGCAGCTTGGCCGGCGGACATGGCTCTAGTCGCACTGAAGCTTTCTTT. Its protein is CASSLAGGHGSSRTEAFF. Here the chain combines TRBV5-1 and TRBJ1-1; 5 matching bases give a weak D call of TRBD1. The germline V gene provides CDR1 SGHRS and CDR2 YFSETQ. Trimming takes 0 bases from V and 4 bases from J, and the germline ends sit 22 bases apart. The CDR3 holds 18 amino acids from the cysteine to the phenylalanine. The read is trimmed to its CDR3 DNA, 54 bases read in frame from base 1.